The 19 T cell receptor beta chains reported below all come from one sample, sequenced in a study of blood T cell repertoires in COVID-19. TCRdb's copy holds only in-frame clones and misses some; the assay was immunoSEQ multiplex PCR. Among nearly 65,000 clones listed, 80% to 90% were seen once. The source material was peripheral blood. These receptors came from a human donor in a cohort sampled during active COVID-19.

This clone was recorded once. V gene TRBV11-3 combines with J gene TRBJ1-1, with TRBD1 as a possible D gene (6 bases). The CDR3 is made up of 13 amino acids. Germline lookup yields CDR1 SGHNT and CDR2 YENEEA. The germline V and J ends were trimmed by 3 bases and 4 bases, with 9 bases remaining between them. As DNA, the CDR3 is TGTGCCAGCAGCTTGGGCAGGGGCACTGAAGCTTTCTTT. It is translated as CASSLGRGTEAFF.

The rearrangement links TRBV6-5 to TRBJ2-3, with D maybe TRBD2 (5 bases). Trimming pared 7 bases from V and 5 bases from J, leaving 19 bases between. This CDR3 region has 15 residues. CDR1 is MNHEY and CDR2 is SVGAGI in the germline V gene. The CDR3 loop reads CASTSLGSEVDTQYF. The CDR3 DNA reads as TGTGCCAGCACCTCCCTCGGATCGGAGGTAGATACGCAGTATTTT.

The gene calls are TRBV19 and TRBJ1-1, with D maybe TRBD1 (6 bases). The V end was cut by 4 bases, the J end by 4 bases, with 10 bases between. The germline gives CDR1 LNHDA, CDR2 SQIVND (reference sequence). The CDR3 length is 13 residues. In DNA form, the CDR3 reads TGTGCCAGTAGTAATAAAGGGGGCACTGAAGCTTTCTTT. Encoded protein: CASSNKGGTEAFF.

In regard to this clone: The same CDR3 also results from other DNA sequences found in this sample. CDR3 protein: CASSLTGGYGYTF. The DNA for the CDR3 is TGTGCCAGCAGCTTAACAGGGGGGTATGGCTACACCTTC. The chain links TRBV7-9 to TRBJ1-2; 8 bases match TRBD1. CDR3 length: 13 residues. Trimming removed 2 bases from V and 5 bases from J; junction bases left unmatched: 1. Germline-derived CDR1 and CDR2 are SEHNR and FQNEAQ (reference sequence).

The genes are TRBV21-1 and TRBJ1-2; the DNA was not used to check the table's D call, TRBD1. TRBV21-1 is given as a pseudogene. This CDR3 spans 19 amino acids. The CDR3 nucleotides read TGTGCCAGCAGCAAAGAGCCCAGGGATTCCCTCAAGCCCCGCTATGGCTACACCTTC. Translating gives CASSKEPRDSLKPRYGYTF.

In DNA, the CDR3 is TGTGCCAGCAGTTTAAGTACGGGTTTTTACTACGAGCAGTACTTC. As protein: CASSLSTGFYYEQYF. The chain is built from TRBV27 and TRBJ2-7, with D unclear. Germline-derived CDR1 and CDR2 are MNHEY and SMNVEV (reference sequence). The CDR3 is 15 residues long. V was cut by 2 bases and J by 3 bases, with 14 bases left in between.

Of note for this clone: Within the sample, other DNA sequences also encode this same CDR3. The rearrangement links TRBV27 to TRBJ2-7, with D possibly being TRBD1 (5 bases). CDR1 and CDR2 from the germline V gene are MNHEY and SMNVEV (reference sequence). The CDR3 is made up of 13 amino acids. The V end was cut by 3 bases, the J end by 1 base, with 7 bases between. The CDR3 loop reads CASSFSGSYEQYF. The CDR3, as DNA: TGTGCCAGCAGTTTTTCAGGGTCCTACGAGCAGTACTTC.

This chain joins TRBV10-3 and TRBJ1-6; a weak D match, TRBD1 (5 bases). CDR3 length: 14 amino acids. The germline CDR1 and CDR2 sequences are ENHRY and SYGVKD. The V and J ends lost 2 bases and 6 bases respectively, with 8 bases between them. CDR3 sequence: CAISESQGNSPLHF. The CDR3, as DNA: TGTGCCATCAGTGAGAGTCAGGGTAATTCACCCCTCCACTTT.

This clone was recorded only once. The chain carries TRBV19 and TRBJ2-7, with TRBD2 matching 10 bases. The junction had 2 bases not matched to a gene; V was cut back by 5 bases and J by 1 base. The CDR3 consists of 14 residues. Germline V gives CDR1 LNHDA, CDR2 SQIVND (reference sequence). The CDR3 DNA is TGTGCCAGTAGTTGGACTAGCGGATCCTACGAGCAGTACTTC. The encoded protein is CASSWTSGSYEQYF.

This clone was observed once. The chain employs TRBV5-4 and TRBJ2-7; D gene unclear. This CDR3 has 11 amino acids. V was shortened by 3 bases and J by 2 bases, with 3 bases between the two germline ends. The germline gives CDR1 SGHNT, CDR2 YYREEE (reference sequence). As DNA, the CDR3 is TGTGCCAGCAGCTCCACCTACGAGCAGTACTTC. Amino acids: CASSSTYEQYF.

The chain links TRBV6-2 or TRBV6-3 to TRBJ1-2, with TRBD1 identical over 7 bases. V dropped 5 bases and J dropped 4; count of bases not matched to a gene: 13. Germline lookup yields CDR1 MNHEY and CDR2 SVGEGT. The CDR3 covers 16 residues. CDR3 sequence: CASSAPGQPQGYGYTF. As DNA, the CDR3 is TGTGCCAGCAGTGCCCCGGGACAGCCTCAAGGCTATGGCTACACCTTC.

The rearrangement links TRBV5-1 to TRBJ2-5; 11 bases map to TRBD2. Germline V gene data show CDR1 as SGHRS and CDR2 as YFSETQ. The ends lost 0 bases at V and 5 bases at J; junction bases unmatched: 9. The CDR3 has 17 amino acids. The CDR3 bases are TGCGCCAGCAGCTTGGGGATTAGCGGGAGGGCCGAGGAGACCCAGTACTTC. Its protein product is CASSLGISGRAEETQYF.

This clone was detected only a few times. The chain employs TRBV5-5 and TRBJ1-2; 8 bases match TRBD1. The germline CDR1 and CDR2 sequences are SGHKS and YYEKEE (reference sequence). Trimming took 4 bases from V and 4 from J; bases not matched to a gene: 6. This CDR3 contains 14 residues. CDR3 region: CASSLTDRAYGYTF. The CDR3 DNA follows: TGTGCCAGCAGCCTAACGGACAGGGCCTATGGCTACACCTTC. Looking up the rest from reference TRBV5-5 and TRBJ1-2 gives the full variable domain: DAGVTQSPTHLIKTRGQQVTLRCSPISGHKSVSWYQQVLGQGPQFIFQYYEKEERGRGNFPDRFSARQFPNYSSELNVNALLLGDSALYLCASSLTDRAYGYTFGSGTRLTVV.

V is TRBV28 and J is TRBJ2-1, with D possibly being TRBD2 (6 bases). Trimming shortened V by 5 bases and J by 5 bases, and 10 bases separated the two germline ends. Per germline, CDR1 MDHEN and CDR2 SYDVKM. The CDR3 covers 13 residues. CDR3 loop: CASSPGVNNEQFF. The CDR3 DNA is TGTGCCAGCAGTCCGGGGGTGAACAATGAGCAGTTCTTC. The whole variable domain, filled in from reference TRBV28 and TRBJ2-1, reads DVKVTQSSRYLVKRTGEKVFLECVQDMDHENMFWYRQDPGLGLRLIYFSYDVKMKEKGDIPEGYSVSREKKERFSLILESASTNQTSMYLCASSPGVNNEQFFGPGTRLTVL.

J is TRBJ2-7 and V is TRBV7-6; 7 nucleotides align to TRBD1. The CDR3 is 13 amino acids. The germline gives CDR1 SGHVS, CDR2 FNYEAQ. Germline trimming cut 5 bases from V and 3 bases from J; bases unmatched to any gene: 4. CDR3 sequence: CASSAGGYYEQYF. The CDR3 bases are TGTGCCAGCAGCGCAGGGGGATACTACGAGCAGTACTTC.

The V call is TRBV19, the J call TRBJ1-1, with 10 bases that match TRBD1. Trimming removed 5 bases from V and 4 bases from J; junction bases left unmatched: 10. Germline CDR1 and CDR2: LNHDA and SQIVND (reference sequence). There are 16 residues in the CDR3. The CDR3 DNA follows: TGTGCCAGTAGTCCCGGGACAGGGGTTTTGCGCACTGAAGCTTTCTTT. This translates into CASSPGTGVLRTEAFF.

This clone has just one count. The chain employs TRBV10-3 and TRBJ2-7, with 7 bases that match TRBD2. The CDR3 covers 14 residues. Germline CDR1 is ENHRY and CDR2 is SYGVKD. V gave up 0 bases and J gave up 6 bases; unmatched junction bases: 5. DNA of the CDR3: TGTGCCATCAGTGAGTCGACGGGAGGTCCCGAGCAGTACTTC. It translates to CAISESTGGPEQYF.

This clone has only one observation. J is TRBJ2-2 and V is TRBV21-1; no DNA check was done on the table's D call, TRBD1. TRBV21-1 is designated a pseudogene. The CDR3 length is 14 residues. The CDR3 sequence is CASSTDRVAGELFF. The CDR3 nucleotides are TGTGCCAGCAGCACGGACAGGGTGGCCGGGGAGCTGTTTTTT.

As to this clone: One end of the junction varies from germline; a read error may be responsible. V usage is TRBV25-1 and J usage is TRBJ2-3; weak D call: TRBD2 (5 bases). The CDR3 is 15 residues long. Germline loops: CDR1 MGHDK, CDR2 SYGVNS. The CDR3 spells CASSEPPPSIDTQYF. The DNA of the CDR3 is TGTGCCAGCAGTGAACCCCCTCCTAGCATAGATACGCAGTATTTT.